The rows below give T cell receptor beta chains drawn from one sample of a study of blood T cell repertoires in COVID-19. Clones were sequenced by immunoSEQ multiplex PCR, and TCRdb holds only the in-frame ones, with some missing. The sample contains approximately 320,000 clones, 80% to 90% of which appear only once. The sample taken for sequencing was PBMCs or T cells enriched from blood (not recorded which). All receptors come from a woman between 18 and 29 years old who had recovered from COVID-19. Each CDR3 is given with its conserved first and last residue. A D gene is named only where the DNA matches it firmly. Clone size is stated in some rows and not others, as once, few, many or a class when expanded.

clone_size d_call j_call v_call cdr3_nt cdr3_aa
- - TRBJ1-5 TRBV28 TGTGCCAGCAGTTTCGGCAATCAGCCCCAGCATTTT CASSFGNQPQHF
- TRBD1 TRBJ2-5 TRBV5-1 TGCGCCAGCAGCTTGGGCGACAGGGGGCAAGAGACCCAGTACTTC CASSLGDRGQETQYF
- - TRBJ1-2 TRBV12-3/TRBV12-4 TGTGCCAGTCAAACCAGGGCTAACTATGGCTACACCTTC CASQTRANYGYTF
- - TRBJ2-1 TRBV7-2 TGTGCCAGCAGCTTCTCTTTGGGAGTCCAGTACAATGAGCAGTTCTTC CASSFSLGVQYNEQFF
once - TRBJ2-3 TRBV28 TGTGCCAGCAGTTTAGGAGGAGCTAGCACAGATACGCAGTATTTT CASSLGGASTDTQYF
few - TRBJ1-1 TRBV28 TGTGCCAGCAGCACCGGAGGGACTGAAGCTTTCTTT CASSTGGTEAFF
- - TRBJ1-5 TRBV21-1 TGTGCCAGCAGCCTAGACAGGGAGTGTCAGCCCCAGCATTTT CASSLDRECQPQHF
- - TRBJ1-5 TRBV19 TGTGCCAGCGCACAGTATAGCAATCAGCCCCAGCATTTT CASAQYSNQPQHF
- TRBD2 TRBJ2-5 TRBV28 TGTGTCAGCAGCGTAGCGGGGGGCGCGGAGACCCAGTACTTC CVSSVAGGAETQYF
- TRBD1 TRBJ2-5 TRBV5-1 TGCGCCAGCAATCCGGGACAGGGAGTTTGGGAGACCCAGTACTTC CASNPGQGVWETQYF
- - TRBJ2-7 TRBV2 TGTGCCAGCAGTCGATCAGGTTACGAGCAGTACTTC CASSRSGYEQYF
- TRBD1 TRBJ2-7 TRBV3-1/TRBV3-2 TGTGCCAGCAGCCAAGAACAGGGGGCCTACGAGCAGTACTTC CASSQEQGAYEQYF